The source of this TCR beta chain is a study of blood T cells in healthy people across ages. A second roughly 6 to 11 cycle PCR used barcoded and J-beta primers. Each CDR3 protein is one row after TCRdb ran MiXCR on the 5' RACE reads. The table has about 1,500,000 distinct CDR3 sequences, 28% seen once. This clonotype has a handful of counts. The V segment lost 5 bases and the J segment 4 bases; nucleotides outside the gene matches: 8. The CDR3 is made up of 17 amino acids. Germline V CDR1 and CDR2: SGHAT, FQNNGV. The sample providers were healthy Caucasian people from Russia, aged roughly 6 to 95. Isolating PBMCs gave at least 6 million of these cells per sample. Samples each had at least 5 micrograms of total RNA extracted.

Input material: blood. The chain is built from TRBV11-2 and TRBJ2-3; the match to TRBD2 covers 14 bases. This clonotype originated in a woman aged 25 to 39 in good health. CDR3 protein: CASSPGTSGRGADTQYF. The CDR3 DNA follows: TGTGCCAGCAGCCCCGGGACTAGCGGGAGAGGGGCAGATACGCAGTATTTT.